The rows below give T cell receptor beta chains drawn from one sample of a study of blood T cell repertoires in COVID-19. Using immunoSEQ multiplex PCR, the repertoire was profiled, and TCRdb retains in-frame clones only, with some absent. The data show about 200,000 clones, about 88% seen once. The sample consisted of peripheral blood. The origin of the receptors is an elderly woman with acute or convalescent COVID-19. CDR3s include the opening cysteine and the closing phenylalanine or tryptophan. The D gene is left open where the match is weak. Part of the rows lack a size; the others show once, few, many or a class for expanded clones.

CDR3 DNA: TGTGCCAGCAGTATACTAGCGGGAGGTCATTTT
CDR3 protein: CASSILAGGHF
V gene: TRBV21-1
J gene: TRBJ2-3
D gene: .
clone size: .

CDR3 DNA: TGTGCCAGCAGTTTCTTGGGAGGGGCTGGCTACACCTTC
CDR3 protein: CASSFLGGAGYTF
V gene: TRBV27
J gene: TRBJ1-2
D gene: .
clone size: .

CDR3 DNA: TGTGCCAGCAGCGTAGGGCCCAGACTAGCGGAGTACGAGCAGTACTTC
CDR3 protein: CASSVGPRLAEYEQYF
V gene: TRBV9
J gene: TRBJ2-7
D gene: TRBD2
clone size: .

CDR3 DNA: TGTGCCAGCAGCCCCGCCGTACAGGCCTACGAGCAGTACTTC
CDR3 protein: CASSPAVQAYEQYF
V gene: TRBV11-2
J gene: TRBJ2-7
D gene: .
clone size: .

CDR3 DNA: TGTGCCAGCAGTTTATCGGAGGGACTATTCACCTCCCTCCACTTT
CDR3 protein: CASSLSEGLFTSLHF
V gene: TRBV27
J gene: TRBJ1-6
D gene: .
clone size: .

CDR3 DNA: TGCAGTGCTAGTCGCGCGGGGGGTAACTATGGCTACACCTTC
CDR3 protein: CSASRAGGNYGYTF
V gene: TRBV20-1
J gene: TRBJ1-2
D gene: .
clone size: .

CDR3 DNA: TGTGCCAGCAGCCGGGCGGGACTTAATGAAAAACTGTTTTTT
CDR3 protein: CASSRAGLNEKLFF
V gene: TRBV14
J gene: TRBJ1-4
D gene: .
clone size: .

CDR3 DNA: TGTGCCAGCAGCCCGGGACAGGGGGTTCAGCCCCAGCATTTT
CDR3 protein: CASSPGQGVQPQHF
V gene: TRBV28
J gene: TRBJ1-5
D gene: TRBD1
clone size: few

CDR3 DNA: TGTGCCAGCAGTTACACTGGACTAGCCGGGGACGAGCAGTACTTC
CDR3 protein: CASSYTGLAGDEQYF
V gene: TRBV6-2/TRBV6-3
J gene: TRBJ2-7
D gene: TRBD2
clone size: .

CDR3 DNA: TGTGCCAGTAAGCCGAACACCGGGGAGCTGTTTTTT
CDR3 protein: CASKPNTGELFF
V gene: TRBV27
J gene: TRBJ2-2
D gene: .
clone size: .